The 32 T cell receptor beta chains in this list originate from one sample, sequenced in a study of Ad26.COV2.S vaccination and SARS-CoV-2 variants. Measured with immunoSEQ multiplex PCR; TCRdb has only the in-frame clones, and not every one. The sample has about 350,000 clones; about 90% are singletons. This sample comprised peripheral blood, obtained after recovery from COVID-19. The receptors were gathered from a human donor who had recovered from COVID-19.

This clone has only one observation. This chain links TRBV6-5 with TRBJ2-3, with D perhaps matching TRBD2 (5 bases). This CDR3 spans 13 amino acids. Germline-derived CDR1 and CDR2 are MNHEY and SVGAGI. V lost 4 bases to trimming and J lost 6 bases, with 11 bases between them. DNA for the CDR3: TGTGCCAGCAGTTTTGACACGGGGGATACGCAGTATTTT. Its translation: CASSFDTGDTQYF.

The chain joins TRBV6-5 to TRBJ2-2, with no clear D. The CDR3 loop spans 15 amino acids. The V and J ends lost 1 base and 4 bases respectively, with 10 bases between them. Germline V CDR1 and CDR2: MNHEY, SVGAGI. The CDR3 DNA follows: TGTGCCAGCAGTTACTTCCGGGCAAGCACCGGGGAGCTGTTTTTT. Translating it yields CASSYFRASTGELFF.

The gene calls are TRBV5-1 and TRBJ2-5; D tentatively fits TRBD1 or TRBD2 (5 bases each). The CDR3 has 15 residues. V was clipped by 2 bases and J by 3 bases, with 14 bases between them. In germline, CDR1 is SGHRS, CDR2 YFSETQ. CDR3 amino acids: CASSFAGTPKETQYF. Written as DNA, the CDR3 is TGCGCCAGCAGCTTTGCTGGGACGCCAAAAGAGACCCAGTACTTC.

The chain uses TRBV21-1 and TRBJ2-1. TRBV21-1 is flagged as a pseudogene. The CDR3 runs 17 residues. The CDR3 DNA sequence: TGTGCCAGCAGCCCCCGACACCGGGACGGCGATGTTGGTGAGCAGTTCTTC. It translates to CASSPRHRDGDVGEQFF.

The chain employs TRBV9 and TRBJ2-2; D not certain. The ends were cut back, 3 bases at V and 5 bases at J, with 23 bases in the middle. There are 18 residues in the CDR3. Germline CDR1 SGDLS, CDR2 YYNGEE. CDR3 sequence: CASSETLPSQGRTGELFF. CDR3 in DNA: TGTGCCAGCAGCGAAACATTACCCTCACAAGGAAGAACCGGGGAGCTGTTTTTT. The full variable domain, completed using reference TRBV9 and TRBJ2-2, is DSGVTQTPKHLITATGQRVTLRCSPRSGDLSVYWYQQSLDQGLQFLIQYYNGEERAKGNILERFSAQQFPDLHSELNLSSLELGDSALYFCASSETLPSQGRTGELFFGEGSRLTVL.

The chain couples TRBV5-1 to TRBJ1-1; D call uncertain. V was pared by 5 bases and J by 0 bases, with 8 bases between. Looked up from germline, CDR1 is SGHRS and CDR2 is YFSETQ. CDR3 length: 13 residues. CDR3 in DNA: TGCGCCAGCAGTGTGAGCATGAACACTGAAGCTTTCTTT. This gives the protein CASSVSMNTEAFF.

The V call is TRBV5-4, the J call TRBJ2-2, with a weak D call TRBD2 (5 bases). The CDR3 totals 16 residues. V was shortened by 0 bases and J by 1 base, with 10 bases between the two germline ends. The germline V gene encodes CDR1 SGHNT and CDR2 YYREEE (reference sequence). CDR3 bases: TGTGCCAGCAGCTTGGACGGACTTGTGAACACCGGGGAGCTGTTTTTT. This sequence encodes CASSLDGLVNTGELFF.

The chain employs TRBV27 and TRBJ1-1; possibly TRBD1 for D (5 bases). The CDR3 runs 14 residues. The ends were cut back, 7 bases at V and 1 base at J, with 13 bases in the middle. Germline CDR1 MNHEY, CDR2 SMNVEV (reference sequence). Here the CDR3 reads CASTSGQGNTEAFF. DNA for the CDR3: TGTGCCAGCACCTCCGGGCAGGGGAACACTGAAGCTTTCTTT.

This sequence joins TRBV2 and TRBJ2-3; D may be TRBD1 (7 bases). Trimming shortened V by 6 bases and J by 3 bases, and 22 bases separated the two germline ends. There are 17 residues in the CDR3. Germline-derived CDR1 and CDR2 are SNHLY and FYNNEI. The DNA of the CDR3 is TGTGCCAGCAGGTGGCTTGGGACCCCAGGGGGGACAGATACGCAGTATTTT. This translates into CASRWLGTPGGTDTQYF.

J is TRBJ1-3 and V is TRBV9; D is ambiguous. From germline, CDR1 is SGDLS and CDR2 YYNGEE. Trimming removed 0 bases from V and 0 bases from J, with 7 bases in between. The CDR3 has 15 residues. The CDR3 sequence is CASSVAGISGNTIYF. CDR3 DNA sequence: TGTGCCAGCAGCGTAGCGGGCATCTCTGGAAACACCATATATTTT.

The table lists this clone with a count of one. The CDR3 spells CASSQDIGSGTEAFF. The CDR3 coding sequence is TGCGCCAGCAGCCAAGATATTGGCTCGGGCACTGAAGCTTTCTTT. V usage is TRBV4-1 and J usage is TRBJ1-1, with no clear D. Germline V lookup: CDR1 MGHRA, CDR2 YSYEKL. V dropped 0 bases and J dropped 4 bases, with 12 bases sitting between them. This CDR3 region has 15 residues.

Notes on this clone: The same CDR3 can be traced to other DNA sequences in this sample. The chain is built from TRBV6-5 and TRBJ1-2, with 8 nucleotides matching TRBD1. V shed 5 bases, J shed 0 bases, and the junction held 2 bases outside the gene matches. CDR3 length equals 14 residues. The germline CDR1 and CDR2 sequences are MNHEY and SVGAGI. The CDR3 coding sequence is TGTGCCAGCAGTCAGACAGGGGCTAACTATGGCTACACCTTC. This gives the protein CASSQTGANYGYTF.

Remarks on this clone: The sample carries other DNA sequences with the same CDR3. V gene TRBV9 combines with J gene TRBJ1-2; no firm D call. This CDR3 comprises 11 residues. Germline CDR1 and CDR2: SGDLS and YYNGEE. Trimming removed 3 bases at V and 0 bases at J, with 0 bases between. CDR3 region: CASSANYGYTF. CDR3 nucleotides: TGTGCCAGCAGCGCTAACTATGGCTACACCTTC.

The J gene is TRBJ1-5, the V gene TRBV4-3; D gene ambiguous. The CDR3 contains 18 residues. Germline loops: CDR1 LGHNA, CDR2 YSLEER. V lost 0 bases and J lost 2, with 17 bases in between. The CDR3 loop is CASSQELPLRGGNQPQHF. CDR3 coding DNA: TGCGCCAGCAGCCAAGAACTCCCCCTACGGGGAGGCAATCAGCCCCAGCATTTT.

As DNA, the CDR3 is TGTGCCAGCAGCCTCCCGGGGGGGCGTGTGAATGATGAAGCTTTCTTT. Encoded protein: CASSLPGGRVNDEAFF. The V call is TRBV5-4, the J call TRBJ1-1, with D possibly being TRBD1 (6 bases). CDR3 length: 16 amino acids. With 4 bases removed from V and 7 bases from J, the gap between germline ends came to 23 bases. Per the germline V gene, CDR1 is SGHNT and CDR2 is YYREEE (reference sequence).

The CDR3 nucleotides read TGTGCCAGCAGTTCCCGGGACAGGGGGCACCCCGCCAGGGACGAGCAGTACTTC. Encoded protein: CASSSRDRGHPARDEQYF. The J gene is TRBJ2-7, the V gene TRBV27, with TRBD1 matching over 12 bases. From germline, CDR1 is MNHEY and CDR2 SMNVEV (reference sequence). The J segment lost 5 bases and the V segment lost 4 bases, leaving 15 bases of the junction unmatched. The CDR3 contains 18 residues.

The CDR3 nucleotides read TGTGCCAGCAGCTTATCAGGCGGCGGACTTACAGGGGGGGAAAAACTGTTTTTT. Translated, it gives CASSLSGGGLTGGEKLFF. This sequence joins TRBV7-9 and TRBJ1-4; 8 bases are shared with TRBD1. The CDR3 runs to 18 residues. V trimming: 2 bases; J trimming: 8 bases; junction bases outside the gene matches: 16. Looked up from germline, CDR1 is SEHNR and CDR2 is FQNEAQ (reference sequence).

J is TRBJ1-4 and V is TRBV5-1, with 7 bases lining up with TRBD1. The CDR3 extends over 14 amino acids. Germline-derived CDR1 and CDR2 are SGHRS and YFSETQ. Germline trimming cut 2 bases from V and 8 bases from J; bases unmatched to any gene: 6. The CDR3 nucleotides are TGCGCCAGCAGCTTTGGACAGGTAGAGGAAAAACTGTTTTTT. It codes for CASSFGQVEEKLFF.

This clone was observed a single time. CDR3 residues: CASSLAAVAGDTIYF. CDR3 nucleotides: TGCGCCAGCAGCTTGGCTGCGGTTGCCGGGGACACCATATATTTT. The chain couples TRBV5-1 to TRBJ1-3; D unclear. Trimming removed 0 bases at V and 8 bases at J, with 15 bases between. There are 15 residues in the CDR3. Germline-derived CDR1 and CDR2 are SGHRS and YFSETQ.

CDR3 in DNA: TGTGCCAGCAGTATACTAGCGGGGGGCTACAATGAGCAGTTCTTC. This sequence encodes CASSILAGGYNEQFF. This chain links TRBV7-9 with TRBJ2-1, with 12 bases aligning to TRBD2. V shed 6 bases and J 3 bases; nucleotides not matched to a gene: 3. This CDR3 has 15 residues. The V gene's germline CDR1 is SEHNR and CDR2 FQNEAQ (reference sequence).

The chain's CDR3 is CASSYFSQEQYF. CDR3 coding DNA: TGTGCCAGCAGCTATTTTTCCCAGGAGCAGTACTTC. The gene calls are TRBV7-9 and TRBJ2-7; D is undetermined. The CDR3 is 12 residues long. Germline CDR1 is SEHNR and CDR2 is FQNEAQ (reference sequence). V was clipped by 4 bases and J by 7 bases, with 11 bases between them.

V usage is TRBV7-8 and J usage is TRBJ1-5; TRBD1 might be the D (6 bases). The CDR3 has 17 residues. Trimming removed 1 base at V and 5 bases at J, with 18 bases between. Germline loops: CDR1 SGHVS, CDR2 FQNEAQ. This CDR3 reads CASSLVLNHRVDQPQHF. The CDR3 DNA follows: TGTGCCAGCAGCTTAGTCCTAAATCACAGGGTTGATCAGCCCCAGCATTTT.

This chain links TRBV27 with TRBJ2-1; D is ambiguous. The CDR3 extends over 12 amino acids. With 3 bases removed from V and 6 bases from J, the gap between germline ends came to 6 bases. CDR1 and CDR2 from the germline V gene are MNHEY and SMNVEV (reference sequence). The CDR3 region is CASSFAGNEQFF. The DNA for the CDR3 is TGTGCCAGCAGTTTTGCCGGCAATGAGCAGTTCTTC.

The rearrangement joins TRBV29-1 to TRBJ2-7; TRBD1 matches 9 bases. V lost 1 base and J lost 1; bases outside the gene matches: 2. Germline assignment: CDR1 SQVTM and CDR2 ANQGSEA. CDR3 length: 14 residues. For the CDR3, the DNA is TGCAGCGTTGAAGGACAGGGGGTTTCCTACGAGCAGTACTTC. It is translated as CSVEGQGVSYEQYF.

The chain carries TRBV12-2 and TRBJ1-1; TRBD1, the D gene given by the table, was not confirmed from the DNA. TRBV12-2 has pseudogene status. The CDR3 has 16 amino acids. The CDR3 spells CASRLRTGVMNTEAFF. CDR3 nucleotides: TGTGCAAGTCGCTTGAGGACAGGGGTAATGAACACTGAAGCTTTCTTT.

This chain joins TRBV29-1 and TRBJ1-2; 7 bases line up with TRBD1. The CDR3 sequence is 12 residues long. Germline CDR1 and CDR2: SQVTM and ANQGSEA. Trimming removed 6 bases from V and 2 bases from J; junction bases left unmatched: 3. The CDR3 protein is CSVETGNYGYTF. In DNA, the CDR3 is TGCAGCGTCGAGACAGGGAACTATGGCTACACCTTC.

V and J are TRBV19 and TRBJ2-1; D gene ambiguous. The germline V gene encodes CDR1 LNHDA and CDR2 SQIVND (reference sequence). CDR3 size: 16 residues. V lost 1 base and J lost 0, with 10 bases in between. Here the CDR3 reads CASSIAHSYSYNEQFF. Written as DNA, the CDR3 is TGTGCCAGTAGTATAGCCCACAGCTACTCCTACAATGAGCAGTTCTTC.

CDR3 amino acids: CASSLKGQGYGYTF. In nucleotides, the CDR3 is TGTGCCAGCAGCTTGAAGGGGCAAGGGTATGGCTACACCTTC. The chain joins TRBV5-4 to TRBJ1-2; D is possibly TRBD1 (5 bases). The germline V gene encodes CDR1 SGHNT and CDR2 YYREEE (reference sequence). V shed 1 base and J shed 5 bases, with 12 bases lying between them. The CDR3 totals 14 residues.

The chain links TRBV2 to TRBJ2-1; 11 positions agree with TRBD2. This CDR3 has 14 residues. Germline V CDR1 and CDR2: SNHLY, FYNNEI. The V segment lost 6 bases and the J segment 5 bases; nucleotides outside the gene matches: 3. The CDR3 loop reads CASRLAGANNEQFF. In DNA form, the CDR3 reads TGTGCCAGCAGACTAGCGGGGGCGAACAATGAGCAGTTCTTC.

The DNA for the CDR3 is TGCGCCAGCAGCCAAGATCGGAATGGCTACACCTTC. Its protein is CASSQDRNGYTF. The chain is built from TRBV4-3 and TRBJ1-2; D not certain. The CDR3 totals 12 residues. The germline gives CDR1 LGHNA, CDR2 YSLEER. V was pared by 0 bases and J by 6 bases, with 5 bases between.

This rearrangement joins TRBV7-9 to TRBJ2-3; weak D call: TRBD1 (6 bases). Trimming removed 5 bases at V and 2 bases at J, with 11 bases between. This CDR3 spans 14 amino acids. Germline values: CDR1 SEHNR, CDR2 FQNEAQ (reference sequence). The CDR3 loop is CASSLDRDTDTQYF. In DNA form, the CDR3 reads TGTGCCAGCAGCCTGGACAGAGACACAGATACGCAGTATTTT.

Ten or more counts support this clone. This chain uses TRBV27 with TRBJ2-2; D is perhaps TRBD1 (6 bases). CDR3 length equals 16 residues. Per the germline V gene, CDR1 is MNHEY and CDR2 is SMNVEV (reference sequence). V gave up 2 bases and J gave up 2 bases, with 12 bases separating them. The CDR3 DNA sequence: TGTGCCAGCAGTTTACCGACAGGATCAAACACCGGGGAGCTGTTTTTT. Its translation: CASSLPTGSNTGELFF.